The 18 T cell receptor beta chains listed next were all sequenced from one sample in a study of T-cell reconstitution after alpha-beta-depleted transplantation in children listed by TCRdb under 2016. Receptor libraries were prepared by PCR. Sequencing was carried out with an Illumina HiSeq 2500. TCR library preparation used molecular barcoding, with unique molecular identifiers applied to normalize quantification of the TCRbeta repertoire. Using fastp at Q25 and MiXCR, TCRdb reprocessed the public reads and kept productive beta chains. Identical CDR3 protein sequences are pooled into one entry, listed with their most common genes and DNA. This sample has around 300,000 distinct CDR3 sequences in its table, and approximately 10% of those were observed once. About 25% of the sample is in the top ten clones. This specimen's treatment or condition label, interpreted: allogeneic hematopoietic cell transplantation with graft depleted of TCRalphabeta T cells and CD19 B cells.

Sequences were derived from peripheral blood, sampled 180 days after TCRalphabeta/CD19-depleted stem cell transplant. These receptor sequences come from a male patient between 2 and 10 years old who had a stem cell transplant for chronic granulomatous disease, so the T cells may come from the graft donor.

This clonotype was recorded at least ten times. Sequence at one end of the junction differs from germline and may be a read error. The chain links TRBV20-1 to TRBJ2-1; 12 positions agree with TRBD2. Germline-derived CDR1 and CDR2 are DFQATT and SNEGSKA (reference sequence). The CDR3 is 14 amino acids. CDR3 coding DNA: TGCAGTGCTAGAGTTTCTAGCGGGAGGGCTGAGCAGTCCTTC. Its protein is CSARVSSGRAEQSF.

This clonotype was picked up many times. The chain has TRBV7-9 and TRBJ1-3; 8 nucleotides agree with TRBD1. CDR3 length: 13 residues. V shed 5 bases, J shed 9 bases, and the junction held 6 bases outside the gene matches. Germline assignment: CDR1 SEHNR and CDR2 FQNEAQ (reference sequence). The CDR3 is CASSKTGVVTIYF. The CDR3 DNA reads as TGTGCCAGCAGCAAGACAGGGGTAGTCACCATATATTTT.

This clonotype was observed many times. This chain connects TRBV11-2 to TRBJ1-5; TRBD1 matches at 7 bases. Trimming cost V 3 bases and J 3 bases; bases outside gene matches: 2. The germline gives CDR1 SGHAT, CDR2 FQNNGV. The CDR3 extends over 14 amino acids. The CDR3 loop is CASSLGQNNQPQHF. The CDR3 nucleotides read TGTGCCAGCAGCTTGGGACAGAACAATCAGCCCCAGCATTTT.

Relative to its sample, this clonotype is medium-sized. The chain is built from TRBV20-1 and TRBJ2-1, with TRBD2 identical over 8 bases. Losses at the gene ends were 0 bases for V and 5 bases for J; bases not matched to a gene: 24. Germline loops: CDR1 DFQATT, CDR2 SNEGSKA (reference sequence). CDR3 length equals 21 residues. The CDR3 bases are TGCAGTGCTAGAGACTTAGAGTTGGAGGGTTGGACTAGCCGACTACACAATGAGCAGTTCTTC. The encoded protein is CSARDLELEGWTSRLHNEQFF.

Ten or more counts support this clonotype. The chain carries TRBV28 and TRBJ2-1; D is perhaps TRBD1 or TRBD2 (5 bases each). CDR3 length: 12 residues. V was trimmed by 7 bases and J by 10 bases, leaving 14 bases between them. Germline-derived CDR1 and CDR2 are MDHEN and SYDVKM. The CDR3 sequence: CASTVRGEEQFF. CDR3 bases: TGTGCCAGCACCGTAAGGGGAGAAGAGCAGTTCTTC.

The chain employs TRBV23-1 and TRBJ1-4, with D unresolved. TRBV23-1 is an ORF, and what it does is uncertain. V lost 3 bases, J lost 7 bases, and 9 bases lay in between. This CDR3 region has 13 residues. The CDR3 reads CASSHREIEKLFF. The CDR3 DNA reads TGCGCCAGCAGTCACCGGGAAATTGAAAAACTGTTTTTT.

This clonotype was seen a handful of times. V usage is TRBV18 and J usage is TRBJ1-1, with D unresolved. This CDR3 is built from 13 residues. V lost 6 bases and J lost 7, with 15 bases in between. Germline assignment: CDR1 KGHSH and CDR2 LQKENI. The CDR3 DNA reads as TGTGCCAGCTCGGAGGTTCGGGGATATGAAGCTTTCTTT. It translates to CASSEVRGYEAFF.

This clonotype was detected ten times or more. The CDR3: CASSPNPGTSGKTQYF. The CDR3 DNA is TGTGCCAGCTCACCTAATCCCGGGACTAGCGGGAAGACCCAGTACTTC. The chain joins TRBV18 to TRBJ2-5, with TRBD2 identical over 13 bases. The V gene end was trimmed by 3 bases and the J gene end by 6 bases; junction bases not matched to a gene: 7. The CDR3 extends over 16 amino acids. Germline-derived CDR1 and CDR2 are KGHSH and LQKENI.

This clonotype was seen at least ten times. V usage is TRBV6-5 and J usage is TRBJ2-1, with 7 nucleotides matching TRBD2. The CDR3 runs to 17 residues. With 4 bases clipped from V and 5 bases from J, the junction kept 14 bases outside the gene matches. Germline-derived CDR1 and CDR2 are MNHEY and SVGAGI. The CDR3 spells CASSSPLGGGPDNEQFF. In DNA form, the CDR3 reads TGTGCCAGCAGTTCCCCCCTGGGGGGAGGGCCTGACAATGAGCAGTTCTTC.

This clonotype has more than one count but fewer than ten. The chain recombines TRBV7-9 with TRBJ2-7; 9 positions agree with TRBD2. Germline V gene data show CDR1 as SEHNR and CDR2 as FQNEAQ (reference sequence). Trimming took 1 base from V and 5 from J; bases not matched to a gene: 3. CDR3 length: 14 amino acids. CDR3 loop: CASSLVAGANEQYF. DNA of the CDR3: TGTGCCAGCAGCTTAGTAGCGGGAGCGAACGAGCAGTACTTC.

V gene TRBV13 combines with J gene TRBJ1-3, with a weak D call TRBD1 (5 bases). Trimming removed 5 bases from V and 2 bases from J, with 19 bases in between. CDR3 length: 17 residues. Germline lookup yields CDR1 PRHDT and CDR2 FYEKMQ (reference sequence). The CDR3 DNA reads as TGTGCCAGCAGCCCGGCCCCCAGGGCGATCCCTGGAAACACCATATATTTT. Translated, it gives CASSPAPRAIPGNTIYF.

This clonotype was recorded at least ten times. The chain couples TRBV9 to TRBJ2-1; TRBD2 aligns across 9 bases. V lost 4 bases, J lost 10 bases, and 3 bases stayed unmatched. Germline V gene sequence: CDR1 SGDLS, CDR2 YYNGEE. This CDR3 comprises 12 residues. The CDR3 protein is CASSQGLAEQFF. CDR3 coding DNA: TGTGCCAGCAGCCAAGGACTAGCGGAGCAGTTCTTC.

About this clonotype: Just one base apart from a much larger clone, this may be a read error. The V and J genes are TRBV29-1 and TRBJ1-1, with 9 positions matching TRBD1. Germline CDR1 SQVTM, CDR2 ANQGSEA. The CDR3 has 12 residues. CDR3 coding DNA: TGCCGCGGCCGGGACAGGGCCCCTGAAGCTTTCTTT. Protein product: CRGRDRAPEAFF.

This clonotype was counted many times. The V gene is TRBV6-2 or TRBV6-3, the J gene TRBJ1-1, with D unclear. There are 11 residues in the CDR3. Trimming removed 5 bases from V and 7 bases from J, with 8 bases in between. CDR1 and CDR2 from the germline V gene are MNHEY and SVGEGT. The chain's CDR3 is CASSDGREAFF. The CDR3 coding sequence is TGTGCCAGCAGTGACGGACGTGAAGCTTTCTTT.

This clonotype was detected ten times or more. The V gene is TRBV11-1, the J gene TRBJ2-1; 7 bases fit TRBD1. This CDR3 has 18 amino acids. CDR1 and CDR2 from the germline V gene are SGHAT and FQDESV (reference sequence). V gave up 0 bases and J gave up 8 bases; unmatched junction bases: 16. The CDR3 reads CASSLALSRDRGRDEQFF. CDR3 DNA: TGTGCCAGCAGCTTAGCGCTATCCCGGGACAGAGGTAGGGATGAGCAGTTCTTC.

In its sample, this clonotype was seen many times. The chain links TRBV12-3 or TRBV12-4 to TRBJ2-1; 16 bases are shared with TRBD2. The CDR3 extends over 17 amino acids. Unmatched junction bases numbered 2, after V lost 3 bases and J lost 3 bases. In nucleotides, the CDR3 is TGTGCCAGCAGTTTGGGACTAGCGGGAGGGAGCTACAATGAGCAGTTCTTC. Protein product: CASSLGLAGGSYNEQFF.

This clonotype was found many times. The gene calls are TRBV5-1 and TRBJ2-4, with 8 positions matching TRBD1. Germline CDR1 SGHRS, CDR2 YFSETQ. Trimming cost V 4 bases and J 0 bases; bases outside gene matches: 15. This CDR3 has 19 amino acids. The CDR3 sequence is CASSDQLSTGGLAKNIQYF. The CDR3 DNA sequence: TGCGCCAGCAGCGACCAACTCTCTACAGGGGGTTTAGCCAAAAACATTCAGTACTTC. Full variable domain (outside the CDR3, taken from reference TRBV5-1 and TRBJ2-4): KAGVTQTPRYLIKTRGQQVTLSCSPISGHRSVSWYQQTPGQGLQFLFEYFSETQRNKGNFPGRFSGRQFSNSRSEMNVSTLELGDSALYLCASSDQLSTGGLAKNIQYFGAGTRLSVL.

This clonotype was detected many times. The V call is TRBV20-1, the J call TRBJ2-7, with a weak D call TRBD2 (6 bases). The CDR3 is made up of 15 amino acids. V was pared by 0 bases and J by 2 bases, with 14 bases between. CDR1 is DFQATT and CDR2 is SNEGSKA in the germline V gene (reference sequence). The CDR3: CSARDGGTVTYEQYF. The CDR3 region has the DNA TGCAGTGCTAGAGATGGAGGGACCGTAACCTACGAGCAGTACTTC.